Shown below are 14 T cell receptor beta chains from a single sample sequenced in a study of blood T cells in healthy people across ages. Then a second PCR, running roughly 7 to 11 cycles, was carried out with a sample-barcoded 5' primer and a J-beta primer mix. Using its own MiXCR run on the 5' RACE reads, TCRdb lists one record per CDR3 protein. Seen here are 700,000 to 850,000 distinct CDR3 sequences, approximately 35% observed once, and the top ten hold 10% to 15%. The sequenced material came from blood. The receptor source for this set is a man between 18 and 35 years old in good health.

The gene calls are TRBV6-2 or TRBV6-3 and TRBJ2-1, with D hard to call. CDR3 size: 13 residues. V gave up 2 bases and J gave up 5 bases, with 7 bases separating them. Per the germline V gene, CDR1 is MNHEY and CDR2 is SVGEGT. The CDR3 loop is CASSYHHNNEQFF. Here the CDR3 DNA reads TGTGCCAGCAGTTACCACCATAACAATGAGCAGTTCTTC.

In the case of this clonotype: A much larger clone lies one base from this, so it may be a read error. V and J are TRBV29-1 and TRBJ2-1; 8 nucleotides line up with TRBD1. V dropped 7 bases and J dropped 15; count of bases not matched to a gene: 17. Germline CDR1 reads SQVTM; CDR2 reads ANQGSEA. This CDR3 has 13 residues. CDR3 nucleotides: TGCAGCGCCAAACGACCGTTGACAGGGGTTCGGTTCTTC. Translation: CSAKRPLTGVRFF.

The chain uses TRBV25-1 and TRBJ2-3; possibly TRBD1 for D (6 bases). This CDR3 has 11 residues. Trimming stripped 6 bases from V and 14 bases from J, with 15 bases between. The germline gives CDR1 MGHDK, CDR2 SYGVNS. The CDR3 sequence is CASRGPYRVYF. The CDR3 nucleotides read TGTGCCAGCAGGGGACCGTACAGGGTGTATTTT.

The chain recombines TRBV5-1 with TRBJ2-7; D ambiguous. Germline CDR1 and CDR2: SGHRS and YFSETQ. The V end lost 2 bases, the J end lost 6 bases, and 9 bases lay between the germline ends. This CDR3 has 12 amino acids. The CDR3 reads CASSFPPGEQYF. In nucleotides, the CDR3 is TGCGCCAGCAGCTTCCCCCCCGGCGAGCAGTACTTC.

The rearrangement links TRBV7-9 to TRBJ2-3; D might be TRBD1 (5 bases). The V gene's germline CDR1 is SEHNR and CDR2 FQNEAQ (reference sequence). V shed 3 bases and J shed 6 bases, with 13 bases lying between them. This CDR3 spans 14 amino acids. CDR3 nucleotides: TGTGCCAGCAGCTTGGGGCCTACCTTGGATACGCAGTATTTT. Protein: CASSLGPTLDTQYF.

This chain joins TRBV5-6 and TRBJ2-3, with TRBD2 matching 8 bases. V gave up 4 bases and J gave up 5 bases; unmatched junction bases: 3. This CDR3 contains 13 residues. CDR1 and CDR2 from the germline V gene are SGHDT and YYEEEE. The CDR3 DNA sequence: TGTGCCAGCAGCCGGGAGGGCTTAGATACGCAGTATTTT. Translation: CASSREGLDTQYF.

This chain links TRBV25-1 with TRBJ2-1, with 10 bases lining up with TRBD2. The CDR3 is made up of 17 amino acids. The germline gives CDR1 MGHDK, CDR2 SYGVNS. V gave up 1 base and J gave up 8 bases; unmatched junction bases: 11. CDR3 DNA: TGTGCCAGCAGTGAATGGTGGAGCAGCGGGGGGGACGATGAGCAGTTCTTC. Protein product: CASSEWWSSGGDDEQFF.

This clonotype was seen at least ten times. The CDR3 region is CASSLTVLQETQYF. Written as DNA, the CDR3 is TGTGCCAGCAGCTTGACAGTTCTCCAAGAGACCCAGTACTTC. The chain links TRBV7-8 to TRBJ2-5, with D tentatively TRBD1 (5 bases). The germline V gene encodes CDR1 SGHVS and CDR2 FQNEAQ. Trimming left V 3 bases short and J 1 base short, with 9 bases between. The CDR3 is 14 amino acids.

CDR3 protein: CASSQGTSPNEKLFF. DNA of the CDR3: TGCGCCAGCAGCCAAGGGACGTCACCTAATGAAAAACTGTTTTTT. The rearrangement links TRBV4-3 to TRBJ1-4; D is uncertain. CDR1 is LGHNA, CDR2 YSLEER, per germline. V gave up 1 base and J gave up 3 bases, with 9 bases separating them. The CDR3 consists of 15 residues.

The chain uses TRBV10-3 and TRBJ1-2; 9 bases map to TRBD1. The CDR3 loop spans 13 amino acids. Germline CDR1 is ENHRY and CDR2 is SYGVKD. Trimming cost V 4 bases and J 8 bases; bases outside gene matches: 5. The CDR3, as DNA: TGTGCCATCAGTGCACAGGGGGCGGACGGCTACACCTTC. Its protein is CAISAQGADGYTF.

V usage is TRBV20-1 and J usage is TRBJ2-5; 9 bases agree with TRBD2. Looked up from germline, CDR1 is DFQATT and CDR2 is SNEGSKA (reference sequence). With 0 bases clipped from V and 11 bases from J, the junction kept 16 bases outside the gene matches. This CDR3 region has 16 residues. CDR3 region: CSARDDYSGGYNEQYF. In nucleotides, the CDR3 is TGCAGTGCTAGAGACGACTATAGCGGGGGCTACAATGAGCAGTACTTC.

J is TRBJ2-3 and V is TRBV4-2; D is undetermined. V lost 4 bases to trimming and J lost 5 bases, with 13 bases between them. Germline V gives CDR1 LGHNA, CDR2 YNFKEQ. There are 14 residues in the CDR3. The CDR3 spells CASSPRRSGDTQYF. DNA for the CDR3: TGTGCCAGCAGCCCCAGGAGATCGGGAGATACGCAGTATTTT.

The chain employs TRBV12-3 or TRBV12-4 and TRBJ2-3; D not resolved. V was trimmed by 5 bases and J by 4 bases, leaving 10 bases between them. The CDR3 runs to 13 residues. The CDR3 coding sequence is TGTGCCAGCAGTGTGCTTAGCCCAGATACGCAGTATTTT. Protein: CASSVLSPDTQYF.

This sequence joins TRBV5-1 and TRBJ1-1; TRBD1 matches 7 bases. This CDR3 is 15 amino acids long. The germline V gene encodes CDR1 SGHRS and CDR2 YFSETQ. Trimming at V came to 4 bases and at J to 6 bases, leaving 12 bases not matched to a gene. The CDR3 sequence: CASSPQQGRSAEAFF. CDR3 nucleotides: TGCGCCAGCAGCCCCCAACAGGGGCGCTCCGCTGAAGCTTTCTTT.